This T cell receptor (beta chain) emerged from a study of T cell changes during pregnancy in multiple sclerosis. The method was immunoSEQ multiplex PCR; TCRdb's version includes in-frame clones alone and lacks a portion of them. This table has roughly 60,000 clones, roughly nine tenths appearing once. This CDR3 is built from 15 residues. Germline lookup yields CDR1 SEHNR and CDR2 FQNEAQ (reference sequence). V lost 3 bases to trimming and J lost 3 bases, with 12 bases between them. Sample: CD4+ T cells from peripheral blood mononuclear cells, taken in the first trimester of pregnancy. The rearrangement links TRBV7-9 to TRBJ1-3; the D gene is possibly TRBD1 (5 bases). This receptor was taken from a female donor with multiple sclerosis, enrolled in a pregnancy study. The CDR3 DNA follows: TGTGCCAGCAGCTTTAGGGGTTTCGGTGGAAACACCATATATTTT. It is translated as CASSFRGFGGNTIYF.